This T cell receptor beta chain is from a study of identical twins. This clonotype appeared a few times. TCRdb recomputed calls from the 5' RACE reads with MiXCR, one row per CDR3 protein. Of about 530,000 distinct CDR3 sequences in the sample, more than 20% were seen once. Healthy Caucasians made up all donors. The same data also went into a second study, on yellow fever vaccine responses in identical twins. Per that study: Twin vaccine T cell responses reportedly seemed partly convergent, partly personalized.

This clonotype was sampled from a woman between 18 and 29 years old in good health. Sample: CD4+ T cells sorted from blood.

The chain's CDR3 is CSARDPGGKSYEQYF. In DNA, the CDR3 is TGCAGTGCTAGAGATCCCGGAGGGAAGTCCTACGAGCAGTACTTC. This chain links TRBV20-1 with TRBJ2-7; perhaps TRBD2 as D (6 bases). The V end lost 0 bases, the J end lost 1 base, and 13 bases lay between the germline ends. In germline, CDR1 is DFQATT, CDR2 SNEGSKA (reference sequence). This CDR3 region has 15 residues.